One sample yielded the 32 T cell receptor beta chains listed below, sequenced in a study of blood T cell repertoires in COVID-19. TCRdb keeps only in-frame clones here, not all; method: immunoSEQ multiplex PCR. The sample shows tens of thousands of clones, 80% to 90% of them seen only once. Source material: peripheral blood. The receptors stem from a woman of 80 years or more with active or convalescent COVID-19.

This clone was found a few times. This chain's CDR3 is CASRLRANYGYTF. The CDR3 bases are TGTGCCAGTAGGCTGAGGGCTAACTATGGCTACACCTTC. This chain connects TRBV19 to TRBJ1-2; D gene ambiguous. The CDR3 consists of 13 residues. Germline V lookup: CDR1 LNHDA, CDR2 SQIVND (reference sequence). V lost 6 bases to trimming and J lost 0 bases, with 8 bases between them. Looking up the rest from reference TRBV19 and TRBJ1-2 gives the full variable domain: DGGITQSPKYLFRKEGQNVTLSCEQNLNHDAMYWYRQDPGQGLRLIYYSQIVNDFQKGDIAEGYSVSREKKESFPLTVTSAQKNPTAFYLCASRLRANYGYTFGSGTRLTVV.

The rearrangement links TRBV7-9 to TRBJ2-3; D remains ambiguous. The V gene lost 2 bases and the J gene lost 1 base, with 4 bases spanning the gap. The CDR3 length is 13 residues. CDR1 SEHNR and CDR2 FQNEAQ come from the germline V gene (reference sequence). The CDR3 DNA reads as TGTGCCAGCAGCTTATCTGGCACAGATACGCAGTATTTT. Residues: CASSLSGTDTQYF.

The genes are TRBV21-1 and TRBJ1-1; the DNA was not used to check the table's D call, TRBD1. TRBV21-1 is an annotated pseudogene. CDR3 size: 15 residues. CDR3 bases: TGTGCCAGCAGCCCGCTACAGGGCCCGAACACTGAAGCTTTCTTT. Protein sequence: CASSPLQGPNTEAFF.

J is TRBJ1-1 and V is TRBV10-3; weak D call: TRBD1 (6 bases). The CDR3 is 17 residues long. V lost 3 bases and J lost 1, with 18 bases in between. CDR1 ENHRY and CDR2 SYGVKD come from the germline V gene. This chain's CDR3 is CAISDPNQGSTNTEAFF. The DNA for the CDR3 is TGTGCCATCAGTGACCCTAACCAGGGGTCCACGAACACTGAAGCTTTCTTT.

CDR3 sequence: CASSVRGQPQHF. CDR3 DNA: TGTGCCAGCAGCGTACGAGGTCAGCCCCAGCATTTT. This chain connects TRBV7-2 to TRBJ1-5; D ambiguous. The CDR3 runs 12 residues. V was pared by 5 bases and J by 6 bases, with 8 bases between. Germline V gene data show CDR1 as SGHTA and CDR2 as FQGNSA.

The V call is TRBV7-9, the J call TRBJ2-1; 11 nucleotides match TRBD2. CDR3 length: 15 amino acids. V gave up 5 bases and J gave up 4 bases; unmatched junction bases: 4. Looked up from germline, CDR1 is SEHNR and CDR2 is FQNEAQ (reference sequence). CDR3 in amino acids: CASSPGTSGYNEQFF. The CDR3 DNA reads as TGTGCCAGCAGCCCCGGGACTAGCGGATACAATGAGCAGTTCTTC.

This rearrangement joins TRBV5-1 to TRBJ1-1, with a weak D call TRBD1 (5 bases). V gave up 2 bases and J gave up 3 bases, with 8 bases separating them. Germline assignment: CDR1 SGHRS and CDR2 YFSETQ. CDR3 size: 13 residues. CDR3 sequence (DNA): TGCGCCAGCAGCTTCGGGGGAGACACTGAAGCTTTCTTT. Residues: CASSFGGDTEAFF.

V usage is TRBV27 and J usage is TRBJ1-2, with 11 bases matching TRBD1. The CDR3 runs to 14 residues. V shed 5 bases, J shed 6 bases, and the junction held 5 bases outside the gene matches. Germline V gene sequence: CDR1 MNHEY, CDR2 SMNVEV (reference sequence). CDR3 region: CASSPRTGGHGYTF. Here the CDR3 DNA reads TGTGCCAGCAGTCCCAGGACAGGGGGCCATGGCTACACCTTC.

The chain carries TRBV5-1 and TRBJ2-7; TRBD1 agrees at 7 bases. Losses at the gene ends were 4 bases for V and 5 bases for J; bases not matched to a gene: 9. Per germline, CDR1 SGHRS and CDR2 YFSETQ. The length of the CDR3 is 14 residues. Here the CDR3 reads CASSTRQGGHEQYF. The CDR3 region has the DNA TGCGCCAGCAGCACCCGACAGGGCGGACACGAGCAGTACTTC.

This clone has only a few counts. The junction and the germline gene differ at one end; a read error may be behind it. The rearrangement joins TRBV18 to TRBJ1-1; D is unclear. Looked up from germline, CDR1 is KGHSH and CDR2 is LQKENI. There are 12 residues in the CDR3. Written as DNA, the CDR3 is TGTGCCAGCTCATTAGGTTCGGGAAAGTCGCTCTTT. Encoded protein: CASSLGSGKSLF.

V gene TRBV5-1 combines with J gene TRBJ2-2; 9 bases are a match to TRBD1. The J segment lost 6 bases and the V segment lost 3 bases, leaving 6 bases of the junction unmatched. There are 15 residues in the CDR3. Germline loops: CDR1 SGHRS, CDR2 YFSETQ. CDR3 protein: CASSSTGGAPGELFF. The CDR3 DNA reads as TGCGCCAGCAGCTCCACAGGGGGCGCGCCCGGGGAGCTGTTTTTT. The variable domain in full, completed from reference TRBV5-1 and TRBJ2-2, reads KAGVTQTPRYLIKTRGQQVTLSCSPISGHRSVSWYQQTPGQGLQFLFEYFSETQRNKGNFPGRFSGRQFSNSRSEMNVSTLELGDSALYLCASSSTGGAPGELFFGEGSRLTVL.

This rearrangement joins TRBV5-4 to TRBJ1-3, with TRBD1 identical over 7 bases. Germline CDR1 reads SGHNT; CDR2 reads YYREEE (reference sequence). The V and J ends lost 2 bases and 4 bases, in that order; junction bases with no gene match: 6. The CDR3 has 15 amino acids. The CDR3 is CASSLGGQAGNTIYF. CDR3 DNA sequence: TGTGCCAGCAGCTTAGGAGGACAGGCCGGAAACACCATATATTTT.

The J gene is TRBJ1-6, the V gene TRBV6-5; 9 bases map to TRBD1. V lost 6 bases, J lost 6 bases, and 3 bases stayed unmatched. Germline values: CDR1 MNHEY, CDR2 SVGAGI. This CDR3 comprises 14 residues. CDR3: CASSPDRGNSPLHF. The CDR3, as DNA: TGTGCCAGCAGCCCGGACAGGGGTAATTCACCCCTCCACTTT.

This clone came up a few times. The genes are TRBV4-1 and TRBJ1-5; 12 bases align to TRBD1. Germline V gives CDR1 MGHRA, CDR2 YSYEKL. This CDR3 contains 15 residues. The junction had 5 bases not matched to a gene; V was cut back by 3 bases and J by 8 bases. CDR3 in amino acids: CASSQWDRGPEPQHF. CDR3 in DNA: TGCGCCAGCAGCCAGTGGGACAGGGGGCCTGAGCCCCAGCATTTT.

This rearrangement joins TRBV9 to TRBJ2-1, with 10 bases fitting TRBD2. Trimming cost V 3 bases and J 4 bases; bases outside gene matches: 7. Germline V gene lookup returns CDR1 SGDLS and CDR2 YYNGEE. CDR3 length: 16 amino acids. CDR3: CASSALAGEVYNEQFF. The CDR3 coding sequence is TGTGCCAGCAGCGCCCTAGCGGGAGAAGTGTACAATGAGCAGTTCTTC.

The rearrangement links TRBV5-1 to TRBJ1-4; 10 bases match TRBD1. V dropped 5 bases and J dropped 3; count of bases not matched to a gene: 4. CDR3 length: 15 residues. CDR1 and CDR2 from the germline V gene are SGHRS and YFSETQ. CDR3 DNA: TGCGCCAGCAGGACAGGGGGCTTATCTAATGAAAAACTGTTTTTT. Encoded protein: CASRTGGLSNEKLFF.

This rearrangement joins TRBV4-1 to TRBJ1-4; the D gene is possibly TRBD1 (6 bases). Trimming took 4 bases from V and 7 from J, leaving 19 bases between them. Germline V gene sequence: CDR1 MGHRA, CDR2 YSYEKL. The CDR3 totals 16 residues. As DNA, the CDR3 is TGCGCCAGCAGCCTCAGGCGGGGGGACAAGCGTGAAAAACTGTTTTTT. Amino acids: CASSLRRGDKREKLFF.

The chain carries TRBV5-5 and TRBJ1-6, with 8 nucleotides matching TRBD1. The V and J ends lost 3 bases and 10 bases, in that order; junction bases with no gene match: 6. The CDR3 is made up of 14 amino acids. The germline V gene has CDR1 SGHKS and CDR2 YYEKEE (reference sequence). In nucleotides, the CDR3 is TGTGCCAGCAGCTCGGACAGGGTATACTCACCCCTCCACTTT. As protein: CASSSDRVYSPLHF.

The sample holds one count of this clone. The chain couples TRBV18 to TRBJ1-1; weak D call: TRBD1 (5 bases). The CDR3 totals 11 residues. The germline V gene has CDR1 KGHSH and CDR2 LQKENI. The germline V and J ends were trimmed by 7 bases and 7 bases, with 10 bases remaining between them. The CDR3 protein is CASFGGGEAFF. The CDR3 bases are TGTGCCAGCTTTGGGGGAGGTGAAGCTTTCTTT.

This clone turned up a few times. V and J are TRBV7-9 and TRBJ2-2, with TRBD2 identical over 7 bases. Trimming removed 0 bases from V and 7 bases from J; junction bases left unmatched: 5. The CDR3 sequence is 15 residues long. Germline assignment: CDR1 SEHNR and CDR2 FQNEAQ (reference sequence). The CDR3 is CASSLAGGLYGELFF. The CDR3, as DNA: TGTGCCAGCAGCTTAGCGGGAGGGCTGTACGGGGAGCTGTTTTTT.

A single count supports this clone. CDR3 sequence: CASLKDSPGEKLFF. The CDR3 region has the DNA TGTGCCAGCCTGAAGGATTCCCCAGGCGAAAAACTGTTTTTT. V is TRBV6-5 and J is TRBJ1-4; no definite D call. This CDR3 has 14 amino acids. The germline V gene encodes CDR1 MNHEY and CDR2 SVGAGI. Trimming stripped 8 bases from V and 8 bases from J, with 18 bases between.

The chain couples TRBV6-5 to TRBJ1-1; the D is unclear. This CDR3 contains 13 residues. Germline V gene data show CDR1 as MNHEY and CDR2 as SVGAGI. Trimming shortened V by 6 bases and J by 0 bases, and 8 bases separated the two germline ends. The CDR3 nucleotides read TGTGCCAGCAGGCCCCAGTTGAACACTGAAGCTTTCTTT. Its translation: CASRPQLNTEAFF.

V and J are TRBV5-4 and TRBJ2-5, with a tentative D call TRBD2 (6 bases). Between the trimmed V and J ends, which lost 2 bases and 5 bases, there was a span of 10 bases. Germline V gene lookup returns CDR1 SGHNT and CDR2 YYREEE (reference sequence). This CDR3 spans 13 amino acids. CDR3 sequence: CASSLGGGETQYF. In DNA form, the CDR3 reads TGTGCCAGCAGCTTAGGAGGAGGGGAGACCCAGTACTTC. Full variable domain (outside the CDR3, taken from reference TRBV5-4 and TRBJ2-5): ETGVTQSPTHLIKTRGQQVTLRCSSQSGHNTVSWYQQALGQGPQFIFQYYREEENGRGNFPPRFSGLQFPNYSSELNVNALELDDSALYLCASSLGGGETQYFGPGTRLLVL.

The gene calls are TRBV5-1 and TRBJ1-2; 7 nucleotides line up with TRBD1. CDR1 is SGHRS, CDR2 YFSETQ, per germline. The CDR3 contains 16 residues. Losses at the gene ends were 4 bases for V and 0 bases for J; bases not matched to a gene: 9. DNA of the CDR3: TGCGCCAGCAGCCCCGGGGACAGCCGAGCTAACTATGGCTACACCTTC. This translates into CASSPGDSRANYGYTF.

This chain connects TRBV4-1 to TRBJ2-5, with 10 bases lining up with TRBD2. The CDR3 is 15 amino acids. Germline V gives CDR1 MGHRA, CDR2 YSYEKL. V lost 0 bases to trimming and J lost 5 bases; unmatched junction nucleotides: 3. DNA of the CDR3: TGCGCCAGCAGCCAAGAGAGCGGGGGGGCCGAGACCCAGTACTTC. Translating it yields CASSQESGGAETQYF.

J is TRBJ2-2 and V is TRBV7-3, with D possibly being TRBD2 (6 bases). The CDR3 spans 15 residues. V lost 5 bases to trimming and J lost 6 bases, with 16 bases between them. CDR1 is SGHTA and CDR2 is FQGTGA in the germline V gene. DNA for the CDR3: TGTGCCAGCAGCCAATCGAGCGGGTTCGCCGGGGAGCTGTTTTTT. It translates to CASSQSSGFAGELFF. Complete variable domain (other parts from reference TRBV7-3 and TRBJ2-2): GAGVSQTPSNKVTEKGKYVELRCDPISGHTALYWYRQSLGQGPEFLIYFQGTGAADDSGLPNDRFFAVRPEGSVSTLKIQRTERGDSAVYLCASSQSSGFAGELFFGEGSRLTVL.

J is TRBJ1-2 and V is TRBV6-5, with 8 bases aligning to TRBD1. The V gene end was trimmed by 1 base and the J gene end by 8 bases; junction bases not matched to a gene: 3. The CDR3 runs 13 residues. Germline V lookup: CDR1 MNHEY, CDR2 SVGAGI. The CDR3 nucleotides read TGTGCCAGCAGTTACTGGGGACAGGACGGCTACACCTTC. It yields the protein CASSYWGQDGYTF.

The V gene is TRBV5-1, the J gene TRBJ2-1, with 8 positions matching TRBD1. Trimming at V came to 0 bases and at J to 3 bases, leaving 2 bases not matched to a gene. The CDR3 contains 15 residues. CDR1 SGHRS and CDR2 YFSETQ come from the germline V gene. CDR3 protein: CASSLADRDYNEQFF. The CDR3 coding sequence is TGCGCCAGCAGCTTGGCGGACAGGGACTACAATGAGCAGTTCTTC.

This clone appeared a single time. This sequence joins TRBV5-1 and TRBJ1-2, with unresolved D. V was trimmed by 4 bases and J by 6 bases, leaving 10 bases between them. The CDR3 contains 12 residues. The V gene's germline CDR1 is SGHRS and CDR2 YFSETQ. The CDR3 spells CASSLRRDGYTF. CDR3 nucleotide sequence: TGCGCCAGCAGCCTCAGGAGGGATGGCTACACCTTC.

Only one count was recorded for this clone. The chain carries TRBV10-3 and TRBJ2-2; TRBD2 matches 8 bases. From germline, CDR1 is ENHRY and CDR2 SYGVKD. Unmatched junction bases numbered 4, after V lost 3 bases and J lost 4 bases. There are 15 residues in the CDR3. For the CDR3, the DNA is TGTGCCATCAGTGAACTAGCGGAGGGCACCGGGGAGCTGTTTTTT. The encoded protein is CAISELAEGTGELFF.

The DNA for the CDR3 is TGTGCCAGCAGTTACTCGAGGAGGGACCATGGCTACACCTTC. It yields the protein CASSYSRRDHGYTF. This rearrangement joins TRBV6-5 to TRBJ1-2; possibly TRBD1 for D (5 bases). This CDR3 contains 14 residues. CDR1 and CDR2 from the germline V gene are MNHEY and SVGAGI. V was trimmed by 0 bases and J by 6 bases, leaving 11 bases between them.

The chain combines TRBV24-1 with TRBJ2-1, with TRBD2 matching 9 bases. This CDR3 region has 16 residues. Germline assignment: CDR1 KGHDR and CDR2 SFDVKD. The ends lost 4 bases at V and 4 bases at J; junction bases unmatched: 7. CDR3 sequence (DNA): TGTGCCACCAGTGACCATGAGCGGGGGGATTACAATGAGCAGTTCTTC. It encodes CATSDHERGDYNEQFF.